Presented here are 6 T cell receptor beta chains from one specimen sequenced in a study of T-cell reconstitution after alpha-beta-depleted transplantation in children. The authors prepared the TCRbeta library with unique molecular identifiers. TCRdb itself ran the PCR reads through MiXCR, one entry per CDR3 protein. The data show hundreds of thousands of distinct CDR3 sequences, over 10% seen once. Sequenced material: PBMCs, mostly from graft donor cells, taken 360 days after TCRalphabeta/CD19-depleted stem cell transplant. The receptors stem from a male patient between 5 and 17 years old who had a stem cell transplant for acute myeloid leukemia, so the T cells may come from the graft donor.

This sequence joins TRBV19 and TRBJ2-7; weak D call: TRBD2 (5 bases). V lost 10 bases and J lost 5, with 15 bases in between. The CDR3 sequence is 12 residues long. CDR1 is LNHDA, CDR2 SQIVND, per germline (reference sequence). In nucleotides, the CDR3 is TGTGCCACCAAAGAGGGAAGGAACGAGCAGTACTTC. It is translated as CATKEGRNEQYF. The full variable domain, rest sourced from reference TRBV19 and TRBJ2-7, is DGGITQSPKYLFRKEGQNVTLSCEQNLNHDAMYWYRQDPGQGLRLIYYSQIVNDFQKGDIAEGYSVSREKKESFPLTVTSAQKNPTAFYLCATKEGRNEQYFGPGTRLTVT.

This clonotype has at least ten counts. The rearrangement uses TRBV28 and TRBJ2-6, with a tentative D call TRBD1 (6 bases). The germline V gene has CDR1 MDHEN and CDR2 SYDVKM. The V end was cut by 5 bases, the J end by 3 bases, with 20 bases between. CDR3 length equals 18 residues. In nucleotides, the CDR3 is TGTGCCAGCAGTACACACAAAGTACAGGGTGGTGGGGCCAACGTCCTGACTTTC. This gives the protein CASSTHKVQGGGANVLTF.

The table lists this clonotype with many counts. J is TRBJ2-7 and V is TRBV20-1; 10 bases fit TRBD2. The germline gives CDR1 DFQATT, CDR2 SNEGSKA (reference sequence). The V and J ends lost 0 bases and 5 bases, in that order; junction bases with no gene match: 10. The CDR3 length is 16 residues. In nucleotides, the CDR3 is TGCAGTGCTAGAGATCCTAGCGGGAGTGGAGTCCACGAGCAGTACTTC. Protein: CSARDPSGSGVHEQYF.

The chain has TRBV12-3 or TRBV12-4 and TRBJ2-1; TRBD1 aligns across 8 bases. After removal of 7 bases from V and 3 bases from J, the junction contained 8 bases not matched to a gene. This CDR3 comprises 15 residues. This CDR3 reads CASTLWGTGYNEQFF. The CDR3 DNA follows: TGTGCCAGCACCCTCTGGGGGACAGGCTACAATGAGCAGTTCTTC.

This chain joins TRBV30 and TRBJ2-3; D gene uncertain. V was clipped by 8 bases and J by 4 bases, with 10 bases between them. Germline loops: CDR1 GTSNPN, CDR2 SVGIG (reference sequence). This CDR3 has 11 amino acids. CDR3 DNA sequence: TGTGCCCGAAAGGAGCCAGATACGCAGTATTTT. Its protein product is CARKEPDTQYF. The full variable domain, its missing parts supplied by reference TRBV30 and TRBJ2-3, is SQTIHQWPATLVQPVGSPLSLECTVEGTSNPNLYWYRQAAGRGLQLLFYSVGIGQISSEVPQNLSASRPQDRQFILSSKKLLLSDSGFYLCARKEPDTQYFGPGTRLTVL.

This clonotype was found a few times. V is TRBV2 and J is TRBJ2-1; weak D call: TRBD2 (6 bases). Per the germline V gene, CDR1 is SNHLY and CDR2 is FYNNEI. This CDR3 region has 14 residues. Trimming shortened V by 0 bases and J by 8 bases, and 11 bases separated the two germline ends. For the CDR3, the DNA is TGTGCCAGCAGTGAAGCGGGAGGTAGGGATGAGCAGTTCTTC. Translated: CASSEAGGRDEQFF.